Only a few counts were recorded for the clone carrying this T cell receptor beta chain. Its antigen remains unidentified. TCRdb reprocessed the reads via MiXCR and lists one record per CDR3 protein. The data hold some 230,000 distinct CDR3 sequences, with about 20% observed a single time. These data belong to a study of T cell repertoires in cytomegalovirus infection. Study-wide results and limits: It was HLA-C-restricted CMV-specific TCR beta clonotypes that dominated the response ex vivo. The cumulative frequency of public TCR beta families distinguished individuals who carried CMV together with the relevant HLA.

V lost 2 bases, J lost 8 bases, and 6 bases stayed unmatched. CDR3 size: 15 residues. Per the germline V gene, CDR1 is SNHLY and CDR2 is FYNNEI. The TCR originated in a human donor in good health (CMV status not recorded). Some clones in this sample may be carry-over from other donors' samples. The chain is built from TRBV2 and TRBJ2-2; 9 bases map to TRBD2. Source material: CD8+ T cells from PBMCs. CDR3 loop: CASSESLAGTGELFF. CDR3 bases: TGTGCCAGCAGTGAATCTCTAGCGGGGACTGGGGAGCTGTTTTTT. Based on the CDR3 plus reference TRBV2 and TRBJ2-2, the full variable domain is EPEVTQTPSHQVTQMGQEVILRCVPISNHLYFYWYRQILGQKVEFLVSFYNNEISEKSEIFDDQFSVERPDGSNFTLKIRSTKLEDSAMYFCASSESLAGTGELFFGEGSRLTVL.